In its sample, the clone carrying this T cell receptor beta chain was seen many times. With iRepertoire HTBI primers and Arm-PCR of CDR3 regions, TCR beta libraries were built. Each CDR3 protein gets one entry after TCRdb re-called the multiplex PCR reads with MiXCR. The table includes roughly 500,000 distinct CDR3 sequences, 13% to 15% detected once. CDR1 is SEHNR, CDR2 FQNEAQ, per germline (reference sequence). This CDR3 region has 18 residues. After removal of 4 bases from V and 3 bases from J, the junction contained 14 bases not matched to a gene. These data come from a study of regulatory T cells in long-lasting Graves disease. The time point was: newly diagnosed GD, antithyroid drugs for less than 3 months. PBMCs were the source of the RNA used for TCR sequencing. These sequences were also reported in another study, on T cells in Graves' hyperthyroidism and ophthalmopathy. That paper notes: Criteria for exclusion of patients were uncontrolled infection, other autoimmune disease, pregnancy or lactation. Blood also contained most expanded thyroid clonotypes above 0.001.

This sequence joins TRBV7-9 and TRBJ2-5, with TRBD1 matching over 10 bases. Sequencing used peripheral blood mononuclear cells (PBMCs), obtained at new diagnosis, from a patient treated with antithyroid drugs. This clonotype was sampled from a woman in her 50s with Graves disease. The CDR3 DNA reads TGTGCCAGCAGCTCATCCAGGACCCGGGACAGGGGTGAAGAGACCCAGTACTTC. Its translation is CASSSSRTRDRGEETQYF.